The present T cell receptor (beta chain) was sequenced within a study of blood T cell repertoires in COVID-19. Overall study context: The analysed material was cDNA or gDNA that came from T cells, B-cell-depleted T cells, or PBMCs.

Participant ages covered about 18 to 89 years across about 22 US areas. Participants' reported clinical history set cohort assignment. This CDR3 comprises 14 residues. How the authors handled the data: Reference gene primer amplification gave nucleated cell count estimates. Clones were read by immunoSEQ multiplex PCR, and TCRdb kept only the in-frame ones, dropping some. V and J calls and clone size are as listed in that table; D and trimming were resolved from the DNA. This repertoire shows about 400,000 clones, roughly 86% found once; its top ten account for 2% to 2.5%. The clonotype comes from a woman in her forties with acute COVID-19. V gene TRBV21-1 combines with J gene TRBJ1-6; the listed D gene, TRBD1, was not tested against the DNA. TRBV21-1 has pseudogene status. The sequencing input was PBMCs or T cells enriched from blood (not recorded which). The CDR3 nucleotides read TGTGCCAGCAGCACAACCAGGGTAAATTCACCCCTCCACTTT. Translation gives CASSTTRVNSPLHF.